The clone carrying this T cell receptor beta chain was counted many times. What it binds is unknown. The data are from a study of spatial heterogeneity in lung cancer. Study-wide context: Unique TCR and UMI combinations averaged more than ten appearances each in raw reads. Study-wide results and limits: Ubiquitous, expanded tumor-derived TCRs were more frequently observed in blood at resection than at follow-up.

This CDR3 has 14 residues. Germline CDR1 SEHNR, CDR2 FQNEAQ (reference sequence). Trimming took 0 bases from V and 4 from J; bases not matched to a gene: 1. As to time point: blood at routine non-recurrence follow-up after resection. Tumor, nontumor lung or frozen PBMC supplied whole RNA that was sequenced unsorted. TCRdb re-called the 5' RACE reads with MiXCR, one entry per CDR3 protein. The table lists roughly 30,000 distinct CDR3 sequences, 10% of them singletons. The receptor was isolated from a female donor with early-stage non-small cell lung cancer. This chain connects TRBV7-9 to TRBJ2-7, with 9 bases matching TRBD1. This specimen was PBMCs, taken at follow-up. The CDR3 DNA is TGTGCCAGCAGCTTAGCCGGGACAGGGTACGAGCAGTACTTC. This sequence encodes CASSLAGTGYEQYF.